This T cell receptor (beta chain) was identified in a study of T cells in Graves' hyperthyroidism and ophthalmopathy. The source material, RNA transcripts, was used to amplify TCR beta CDR3 regions. An initial round of RT-PCR targeting the TCR CDR3 relied on the HTBI primer set. TCRdb used MiXCR to reprocess the multiplex PCR reads, holding one entry per CDR3 protein. The sample has hundreds of thousands of distinct CDR3 sequences; less than 15% are singletons. Study observations and caveats: In the analysis, a 13 V-J model separated ophthalmopathy from stable hyperthyroidism. Blood shared most expanded thyroid clonotypes above 0.001.

The J segment lost 6 bases and the V segment lost 1 base, leaving 6 bases of the junction unmatched. CDR1 is SGHDT and CDR2 is YYEEEE in the germline V gene. The CDR3 runs to 14 residues. This clonotype was detected many times. The antigen is unknown. Graves' hyperthyroidism was deemed stable absent ophthalmopathy progression within 18 months. The chain combines TRBV5-6 with TRBJ2-7; TRBD1 matches at 8 bases. The origin of this receptor is a woman in her late teens or twenties with Graves' hyperthyroidism. Sequenced: blood. The CDR3 spells CASSLRGQVREQYF. DNA for the CDR3: TGTGCCAGCAGCTTGAGGGGACAGGTCCGCGAGCAGTACTTC.